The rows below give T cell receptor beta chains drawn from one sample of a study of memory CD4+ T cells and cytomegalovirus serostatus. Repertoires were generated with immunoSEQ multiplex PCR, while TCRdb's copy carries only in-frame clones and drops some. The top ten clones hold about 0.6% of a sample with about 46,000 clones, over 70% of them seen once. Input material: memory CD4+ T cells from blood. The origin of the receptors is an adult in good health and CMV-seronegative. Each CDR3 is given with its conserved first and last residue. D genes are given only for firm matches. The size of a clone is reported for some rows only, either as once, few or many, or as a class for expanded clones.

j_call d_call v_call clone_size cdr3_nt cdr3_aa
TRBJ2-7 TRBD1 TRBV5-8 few TGTGCCAGCAGCTTGCGGGGGACAGGGTCGAGCTACGAGCAGTACTTC CASSLRGTGSSYEQYF
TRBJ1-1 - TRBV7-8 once TGTGCCAGCAGCTTCAGCCGGGGAATGACGAACACTGAAGCTTTCTTT CASSFSRGMTNTEAFF
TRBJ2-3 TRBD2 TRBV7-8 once TGTGCCAGCAGCCCGACTAGCGGGGCTAGCACAGATACGCAGTATTTT CASSPTSGASTDTQYF
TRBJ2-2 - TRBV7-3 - TGTGCCAGCAGCGAGGACCCGAACACCGGGGAGCTGTTTTTT CASSEDPNTGELFF
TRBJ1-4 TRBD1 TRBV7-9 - TGTGCCAGCAGCTTCGGGACAGGGGATGAAAAACTGTTTTTT CASSFGTGDEKLFF
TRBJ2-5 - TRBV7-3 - TGTGCCAGCAGCCCCGGGACACAAAAAGAGACCCAGTACTTC CASSPGTQKETQYF
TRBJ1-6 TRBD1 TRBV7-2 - TGTGCCAGCAGCCACACCGGGACAGGGGGCAAGTTAGGGAATTCACCCCTCCACTTT CASSHTGTGGKLGNSPLHF
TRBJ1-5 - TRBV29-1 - TGCAGCGCCCAAAAGGGGGACTTCGGCAATCAGCCCCAGCATTTT CSAQKGDFGNQPQHF
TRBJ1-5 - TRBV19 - TGTGCCAGTAGTACTACGGACAGAAGCAATCAGCCCCAGCATTTT CASSTTDRSNQPQHF
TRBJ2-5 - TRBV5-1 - TGCGCCACCAGCAGGCCCGAGAGGGTAGAGACCCAGTACTTC CATSRPERVETQYF
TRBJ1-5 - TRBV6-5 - TGTGCCAGCTGGGAAGTAAATCAGCCCCAGCATTTT CASWEVNQPQHF
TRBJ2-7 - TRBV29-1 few TGCAGCGTTGTTCGGGGAGGCGAGCAGTACTTC CSVVRGGEQYF
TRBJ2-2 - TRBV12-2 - TGTGCAAGTCGCTTAGCGCGGGGGGACAGTCTGAACACCGGGGAGCTGTTTTTT CASRLARGDSLNTGELFF
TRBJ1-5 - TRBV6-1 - TGTGCCAGCTCCGAACAGGGTAGTGGCAATCAGCCCCAGCATTTT CASSEQGSGNQPQHF
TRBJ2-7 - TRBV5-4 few TGTGCCAGCAGCTTGGGGTGGGGTAGCGACGCATACGAGCAGTACTTC CASSLGWGSDAYEQYF
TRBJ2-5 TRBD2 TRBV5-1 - TGCGCCAGCAGCTTGGCCGGGCTAGCGGGGGGCAGGGAGACCCAGTACTTC CASSLAGLAGGRETQYF
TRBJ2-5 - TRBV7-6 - TGTGCCAGCAGCTTAACCCAAGAGACCCAGTACTTC CASSLTQETQYF
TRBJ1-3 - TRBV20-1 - TGCAGTGCTAGCCCGGGAAACACCATATATTTT CSASPGNTIYF
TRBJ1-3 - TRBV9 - TGTGCCAGCAGCCCGGACGGAGCTGGAAACACCATATATTTT CASSPDGAGNTIYF
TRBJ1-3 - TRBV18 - TGTGCCAGCTCAGTTGACAGCTCTGGAAACACCATATATTTT CASSVDSSGNTIYF
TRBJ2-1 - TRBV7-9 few TGTGCCAGCAGCTTAGAGGGGGACCCCTACAATGAGCAGTTCTTC CASSLEGDPYNEQFF
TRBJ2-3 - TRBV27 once TGTGCCAGCAGCCTAACGGCACTCACAGATACGCAGTATTTT CASSLTALTDTQYF
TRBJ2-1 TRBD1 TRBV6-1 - TGTGCCATATTCGGACAGGGCCTTAAAATCAATGAGCAGTTCTTC CAIFGQGLKINEQFF
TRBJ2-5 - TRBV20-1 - TGCAGTGCATACTGGGTGGAGACCCAGTACTTC CSAYWVETQYF
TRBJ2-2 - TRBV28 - TGTGCCAGCAGTTTTTACACGAACACCGGGGAGCTGTTTTTT CASSFYTNTGELFF
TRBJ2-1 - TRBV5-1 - TGCGCCAGCAGCTTGGCCAAGCTCGGAGGAAATACCTATTCTGAGCAGTTCTTC CASSLAKLGGNTYSEQFF
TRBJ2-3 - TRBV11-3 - TGTGCCAGCAGCTTAGGCCGCACAGATACGCAGTATTTT CASSLGRTDTQYF
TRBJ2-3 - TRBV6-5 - TGTGCCAGCAGTTACTCGTCCCAGGGAACAGATACGCAGTATTTT CASSYSSQGTDTQYF
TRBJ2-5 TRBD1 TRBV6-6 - TGTGCCAGCAGTTACTCGACAGGGCACCAAGAGACCCAGTACTTC CASSYSTGHQETQYF
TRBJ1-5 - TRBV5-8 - TGTGCCAGCAGCGCAGACAGGCATACCCAGCATTTT CASSADRHTQHF